The 26 T cell receptor beta chains below all came from one sample that was sequenced in a study of shared clonotypes between healthy human individuals. Only in-frame clones appear in the TCRdb table, and some are missing; sequencing was by immunoSEQ multiplex PCR. The sample lists a few million clones, 85% to 95% occurring once. Source material: naive CD4+ T cells from PBMCs. As for subset: CD45RA+ positively selected. All receptors derive from a man younger than 30 in good health. Some clones in this sample may be carry-over from other donors' samples.

V gene TRBV6-5 combines with J gene TRBJ2-1, with D perhaps matching TRBD1 (6 bases). CDR3 length equals 13 residues. Germline CDR1 MNHEY, CDR2 SVGAGI. Trimming stripped 6 bases from V and 10 bases from J, with 16 bases between. In nucleotides, the CDR3 is TGTGCCAGCAGCCCCCGGACCGACAGGGAGCAGTTCTTC. It encodes CASSPRTDREQFF.

As regards this clone: This sample also contains other DNA sequences that code for the same CDR3. The chain has TRBV5-4 and TRBJ2-3; no definite D call. Germline V lookup: CDR1 SGHNT, CDR2 YYREEE (reference sequence). V was cut by 4 bases and J by 6 bases, with 9 bases left in between. CDR3 length: 12 amino acids. The CDR3 is CASSLESDTQYF. CDR3 coding DNA: TGTGCCAGCAGCCTCGAGTCGGATACGCAGTATTTT. The entire variable domain, with the rest obtained from reference TRBV5-4 and TRBJ2-3, is as follows: ETGVTQSPTHLIKTRGQQVTLRCSSQSGHNTVSWYQQALGQGPQFIFQYYREEENGRGNFPPRFSGLQFPNYSSELNVNALELDDSALYLCASSLESDTQYFGPGTRLTVL.

The V and J genes are TRBV11-2 and TRBJ1-5; maybe TRBD1 (5 bases). The CDR3 extends over 13 amino acids. Trimming took off 6 bases at V and 13 bases at J, with 19 bases between the two ends. CDR1 is SGHAT and CDR2 is FQNNGV in the germline V gene. DNA for the CDR3: TGTGCCAGCAGTCCAGAGGGGTCGGGAATTCAGCATTTT. This gives the protein CASSPEGSGIQHF.

The chain uses TRBV29-1 and TRBJ1-2; tentative D call: TRBD1 (6 bases). CDR1 SQVTM and CDR2 ANQGSEA come from the germline V gene. The V and J ends lost 6 bases and 2 bases respectively, with 13 bases between them. The CDR3 contains 13 residues. The CDR3 coding sequence is TGCAGCGTCGGGACACTGACGAACTATGGCTACACCTTC. Protein sequence: CSVGTLTNYGYTF.

This rearrangement joins TRBV6-1 to TRBJ2-3; TRBD2 matches 11 bases. The germline CDR1 and CDR2 sequences are MNHNS and SASEGT. This CDR3 is built from 15 residues. J gave up 4 bases and V 6 bases, and 6 bases lay outside the gene matches. CDR3 amino acids: CASRLTSGSSDTQYF. CDR3 DNA sequence: TGTGCCAGCAGACTTACTAGCGGGAGTTCAGATACGCAGTATTTT.

The chain is built from TRBV29-1 and TRBJ2-6; no clear D gene. Germline-derived CDR1 and CDR2 are SQVTM and ANQGSEA. Trimming cost V 3 bases and J 0 bases, with 3 bases left between them. The CDR3 is 13 residues long. CDR3 protein: CSVDGSGANVLTF. The CDR3 coding sequence is TGCAGCGTTGACGGCTCTGGGGCCAACGTCCTGACTTTC.

A few counts support this clone. The chain links TRBV28 to TRBJ1-5; 9 positions agree with TRBD1. V gave up 3 bases and J gave up 6 bases; unmatched junction bases: 0. Germline V lookup: CDR1 MDHEN, CDR2 SYDVKM. The length of the CDR3 is 13 residues. CDR3 amino acids: CASSLTGGQPQHF. CDR3 bases: TGTGCCAGCAGTTTGACAGGGGGTCAGCCCCAGCATTTT.

Regarding this clone: This CDR3 is also generated by other DNA sequences in the sample. V gene TRBV28 combines with J gene TRBJ1-5; D remains ambiguous. In germline, CDR1 is MDHEN, CDR2 SYDVKM. Trimming left V 7 bases short and J 6 bases short, with 10 bases between. CDR3 size: 12 residues. The CDR3 loop is CASTPPGQPQHF. Here the CDR3 DNA reads TGTGCCAGCACTCCTCCCGGTCAGCCCCAGCATTTT.

The rearrangement uses TRBV9 and TRBJ1-1; unclear D gene. This CDR3 region has 12 residues. Germline V CDR1 and CDR2: SGDLS, YYNGEE. Deletions cut 3 bases from V and 0 bases from J, with 3 bases between. The CDR3 spells CASSGMNTEAFF. The CDR3 DNA reads as TGTGCCAGCAGCGGGATGAACACTGAAGCTTTCTTT.

This clone was observed a single time. The J gene is TRBJ1-4, the V gene TRBV5-8; no reliable D call. CDR1 is SGHTS and CDR2 is YDEGEE in the germline V gene. V gave up 0 bases and J gave up 4 bases, with 10 bases separating them. The CDR3 has 15 amino acids. This CDR3 reads CASSLVQVLNEKLFF. Written as DNA, the CDR3 is TGTGCCAGCAGCTTGGTTCAGGTCCTTAATGAAAAACTGTTTTTT.

This sequence joins TRBV27 and TRBJ2-7, with 9 bases aligning to TRBD1. J lost 3 bases, V lost 1 base, and 10 bases had no gene match. Germline V gives CDR1 MNHEY, CDR2 SMNVEV (reference sequence). The CDR3 spans 17 residues. This CDR3 reads CASSLFGTGNLGYEQYF. CDR3 DNA sequence: TGTGCCAGCAGTTTATTCGGGACAGGGAATCTTGGCTACGAGCAGTACTTC.

The V call is TRBV19, the J call TRBJ2-1, with 7 bases that match TRBD2. CDR3 length: 15 amino acids. The V segment lost 5 bases and the J segment 7 bases; nucleotides outside the gene matches: 11. Germline loops: CDR1 LNHDA, CDR2 SQIVND (reference sequence). The CDR3: CASSPYGGRVNEQFF. The CDR3 coding sequence is TGTGCCAGTAGTCCCTATGGTGGGAGGGTTAATGAGCAGTTCTTC.

V gene TRBV10-3 combines with J gene TRBJ2-3; 10 nucleotides align to TRBD2. CDR1 and CDR2 from the germline V gene are ENHRY and SYGVKD. The CDR3 sequence is 19 residues long. The V gene end was trimmed by 4 bases and the J gene end by 0 bases; junction bases not matched to a gene: 13. CDR3 sequence (DNA): TGTGCCATCAGTGCTGCAGGGCGCTCGACTAGCGGGAGCACAGATACGCAGTATTTT. This codes for CAISAAGRSTSGSTDTQYF.

This sequence joins TRBV9 and TRBJ2-7, with TRBD1 matching 8 bases. The ends lost 3 bases at V and 0 bases at J; junction bases unmatched: 5. CDR1 and CDR2 (germline): SGDLS, YYNGEE. The CDR3 runs 15 residues. The CDR3 sequence: CASSALGQGSYEQYF. In DNA form, the CDR3 reads TGTGCCAGCAGCGCACTCGGACAGGGCTCCTACGAGCAGTACTTC.

The rearrangement uses TRBV27 and TRBJ1-2, with no clear D. Trimming removed 2 bases from V and 7 bases from J, with 17 bases in between. There are 15 residues in the CDR3. Germline assignment: CDR1 MNHEY and CDR2 SMNVEV (reference sequence). CDR3: CASSLRPVESGGYTF. The DNA of the CDR3 is TGTGCCAGCAGTTTAAGGCCGGTGGAGTCGGGTGGCTACACCTTC.

The J gene is TRBJ2-1, the V gene TRBV7-8; D is undetermined. The CDR3 extends over 13 amino acids. Trimming shortened V by 5 bases and J by 8 bases, and 13 bases separated the two germline ends. CDR1 SGHVS and CDR2 FQNEAQ come from the germline V gene. CDR3 residues: CASSPGPYDEQFF. CDR3 sequence (DNA): TGTGCCAGCAGCCCCGGACCGTACGATGAGCAGTTCTTC.

V and J are TRBV2 and TRBJ2-7; 8 bases map to TRBD2. The V and J ends lost 6 bases and 1 base, in that order; junction bases with no gene match: 8. The CDR3 totals 15 residues. Germline loops: CDR1 SNHLY, CDR2 FYNNEI. The CDR3 nucleotides read TGTGCCAGCAGGGCACAGCGGGAGAGATCCTACGAGCAGTACTTC. Its translation: CASRAQRERSYEQYF.

The count of this clone is one. Distinct nucleotide sequences in the sample also encode this CDR3. The gene calls are TRBV9 and TRBJ2-1, with TRBD1 matching 9 bases. Per germline, CDR1 SGDLS and CDR2 YYNGEE. This CDR3 region has 15 residues. Germline trimming cut 5 bases from V and 0 bases from J; bases unmatched to any gene: 3. The CDR3 DNA is TGTGCCAGCAGTGTGGGACAGGGCTCCTACAATGAGCAGTTCTTC. This encodes CASSVGQGSYNEQFF.

The chain carries TRBV5-5 and TRBJ2-7; unclear D gene. CDR3 size: 15 residues. The germline V gene encodes CDR1 SGHKS and CDR2 YYEKEE (reference sequence). V lost 2 bases and J 2 bases, leaving 14 bases between the germline ends. As DNA, the CDR3 is TGTGCCAGCAGCTTAGGCGGTACATCAGCCTACGAGCAGTACTTC. Protein: CASSLGGTSAYEQYF.

In this sample, this clone turned up once. The chain couples TRBV11-2 to TRBJ2-1, with D possibly TRBD1 on 5 matching bases. The CDR3 sequence is 18 residues long. Trimming cost V 2 bases and J 10 bases, with 27 bases left between them. The germline V gene has CDR1 SGHAT and CDR2 FQNNGV. In DNA, the CDR3 is TGTGCCAGCAGCTTACTCAGGGCTGGGGCAGTAGCCCCCAAGGAGCAGTTCTTC. Its translation: CASSLLRAGAVAPKEQFF. The whole variable domain, remainder taken from reference TRBV11-2 and TRBJ2-1, is EAGVAQSPRYKIIEKRQSVAFWCNPISGHATLYWYQQILGQGPKLLIQFQNNGVVDDSQLPKDRFSAERLKGVDSTLKIQPAKLEDSAVYLCASSLLRAGAVAPKEQFFGPGTRLTVL.

This clone was recorded only once. J is TRBJ2-1 and V is TRBV10-3; perhaps TRBD1 as D (6 bases). The V gene lost 3 bases and the J gene lost 13 bases, with 13 bases spanning the gap. Germline CDR1 and CDR2: ENHRY and SYGVKD. The CDR3 is 12 residues long. CDR3 DNA: TGTGCCATCAGTGATGAGGGGGAAAGACAGTTCTTC. This translates into CAISDEGERQFF.

This rearrangement joins TRBV5-5 to TRBJ1-2; D is undetermined. Trimming took 4 bases from V and 5 from J, leaving 21 bases between them. The germline V gene encodes CDR1 SGHKS and CDR2 YYEKEE (reference sequence). The CDR3 has 16 residues. The CDR3 region is CASSLAPESGEYGYTF. The CDR3 nucleotides are TGTGCCAGCAGCCTGGCCCCTGAGTCAGGCGAGTATGGCTACACCTTC.

The chain uses TRBV28 and TRBJ2-5; D uncertain. With 3 bases removed from V and 2 bases from J, the gap between germline ends came to 13 bases. This CDR3 region has 15 residues. Germline V lookup: CDR1 MDHEN, CDR2 SYDVKM. The chain's CDR3 is CASSFLGNRQETQYF. CDR3 sequence (DNA): TGTGCCAGCAGTTTTTTAGGGAATCGGCAAGAGACCCAGTACTTC. The full variable domain, in which reference TRBV28 and TRBJ2-5 provide the parts outside the CDR3, is DVKVTQSSRYLVKRTGEKVFLECVQDMDHENMFWYRQDPGLGLRLIYFSYDVKMKEKGDIPEGYSVSREKKERFSLILESASTNQTSMYLCASSFLGNRQETQYFGPGTRLLVL.

This clone was observed a single time. The chain combines TRBV5-1 with TRBJ2-5; D call uncertain. The germline gives CDR1 SGHRS, CDR2 YFSETQ. The length of the CDR3 is 13 residues. With 5 bases removed from V and 4 bases from J, the gap between germline ends came to 12 bases. CDR3 protein: CASSSSPPETQYF. Here the CDR3 DNA reads TGCGCCAGCAGTTCCTCACCCCCAGAGACCCAGTACTTC.

This rearrangement joins TRBV30 to TRBJ1-5; 7 nucleotides match TRBD1. After removal of 2 bases from V and 3 bases from J, the junction contained 7 bases not matched to a gene. CDR1 GTSNPN and CDR2 SVGIG come from the germline V gene (reference sequence). The CDR3 contains 15 residues. The CDR3 loop reads CAWSPNRGFNQPQHF. As DNA, the CDR3 is TGTGCCTGGAGTCCGAACAGGGGATTCAATCAGCCCCAGCATTTT.

The CDR3 reads CSALASGDRNEQFF. For the CDR3, the DNA is TGCAGCGCCCTCGCTAGCGGGGATAGAAATGAGCAGTTCTTC. V is TRBV29-1 and J is TRBJ2-1, with TRBD2 identical over 9 bases. V dropped 7 bases and J dropped 7; count of bases not matched to a gene: 11. CDR1 is SQVTM, CDR2 ANQGSEA, per germline. The CDR3 spans 14 residues.